This T cell receptor (beta chain) was identified during a study of blood T cell repertoires in COVID-19. CDR1 and CDR2 (germline): SNHLY, FYNNEI. V dropped 7 bases and J dropped 8 bases, with 17 bases sitting between them. This CDR3 spans 13 amino acids. Only in-frame clones appear in the TCRdb table, and some are missing; sequencing was by immunoSEQ multiplex PCR. The sample holds some 160,000 clones, about four fifths seen once. V gene TRBV2 combines with J gene TRBJ1-2; the D is unclear. Sequences were obtained from peripheral blood. This receptor was taken from a man aged 65-85 years with active or convalescent COVID-19. The CDR3 nucleotides are TGTGCCAGCACGCCTGGAGGAGGCTCCGGCTACACCTTC. Amino acids: CASTPGGGSGYTF. Looking up the rest from reference TRBV2 and TRBJ1-2 gives the full variable domain: EPEVTQTPSHQVTQMGQEVILRCVPISNHLYFYWYRQILGQKVEFLVSFYNNEISEKSEIFDDQFSVERPDGSNFTLKIRSTKLEDSAMYFCASTPGGGSGYTFGSGTRLTVV.